The next 32 T cell receptor beta chains were all read from a single sample in a study of CD8 T cells in ankylosing spondylitis. Study-wide results and limits: What appeared characteristic of ankylosing spondylitis blood was a TCR beta motif of several highly homologous variants.

TCRdb recomputed calls from the 5' RACE reads with MiXCR, one row per CDR3 protein. The data show 670,000 or so distinct CDR3 sequences, about 20% seen once. No antigen has been identified for these receptors. The sample comprised blood, either unsorted or a sorted T cell fraction (not recorded which). The receptors derive from a male donor with ankylosing spondylitis.

The CDR3 region is CASSLGFSGTEAFF. The CDR3 region has the DNA TGTGCCAGCAGTTTGGGCTTTTCGGGCACTGAAGCTTTCTTT. The chain is built from TRBV27 and TRBJ1-1; D gene uncertain. Trimming removed 3 bases from V and 4 bases from J, with 12 bases in between. Germline-derived CDR1 and CDR2 are MNHEY and SMNVEV (reference sequence). The CDR3 spans 14 residues.

This clonotype was recorded at least ten times. CDR3 amino acids: CASSLAASGNYGYTF. The DNA for the CDR3 is TGCGCCAGCAGCTTGGCGGCGTCAGGGAACTATGGCTACACCTTC. This chain links TRBV5-1 with TRBJ1-2, with D possibly being TRBD1 (5 bases). Trimming shortened V by 0 bases and J by 2 bases, and 11 bases separated the two germline ends. The CDR3 is made up of 15 amino acids. Germline V gene lookup returns CDR1 SGHRS and CDR2 YFSETQ.

V usage is TRBV6-1 and J usage is TRBJ1-4; D possibly corresponds to TRBD1 (6 bases). The V and J ends lost 5 bases and 3 bases respectively, with 13 bases between them. Germline V gives CDR1 MNHNS, CDR2 SASEGT. CDR3 length equals 15 residues. The CDR3 DNA reads TGTGCCAGCAGTACCCACAGGGCTGCTAATGAAAAACTGTTTTTT. As protein: CASSTHRAANEKLFF.

The gene calls are TRBV12-3 or TRBV12-4 and TRBJ1-2; D is uncertain. V was trimmed by 7 bases and J by 2 bases, leaving 14 bases between them. This CDR3 spans 14 amino acids. The CDR3 sequence: CASNREGGNYGYTF. CDR3 DNA: TGTGCCAGCAACCGGGAGGGAGGCAACTATGGCTACACCTTC.

This clonotype was seen a few times. The rearrangement links TRBV15 to TRBJ1-2; TRBD1 matches 10 bases. This CDR3 is built from 17 residues. Germline CDR1 and CDR2: LNHNV and YYDKDF (reference sequence). V trimming: 5 bases; J trimming: 5 bases; junction bases outside the gene matches: 14. DNA of the CDR3: TGTGCCACCAGCCCACGCCTGGCGGGACAGGGGAGGTATGGCTACACCTTC. It codes for CATSPRLAGQGRYGYTF.

This chain links TRBV5-1 with TRBJ1-4; no reliable D call. CDR3 size: 15 residues. Germline values: CDR1 SGHRS, CDR2 YFSETQ. The V gene lost 4 bases and the J gene lost 5 bases, with 15 bases spanning the gap. The DNA for the CDR3 is TGCGCCAGCAGCCCCACAAGCCCCAGAAATGAAAAACTGTTTTTT. Encoded protein: CASSPTSPRNEKLFF.

This chain joins TRBV20-1 and TRBJ2-7, with TRBD2 matching over 7 bases. The CDR3 has 13 amino acids. Germline-derived CDR1 and CDR2 are DFQATT and SNEGSKA (reference sequence). Trimming removed 3 bases from V and 5 bases from J; junction bases left unmatched: 7. The CDR3 sequence is CSASRGSIDEQYF. The CDR3, as DNA: TGCAGTGCTAGCCGCGGGAGTATCGACGAGCAGTACTTC.

The rearrangement links TRBV25-1 to TRBJ2-2; TRBD1 matches 9 bases. The CDR3 has 18 amino acids. CDR1 and CDR2 (germline): MGHDK, SYGVNS. With 1 base clipped from V and 5 bases from J, the junction kept 11 bases outside the gene matches. The CDR3 DNA sequence: TGTGCCAGCAGTGAATTCAAGCCGGGACAGGGAGGAACCGGGGAGCTGTTTTTT. Its protein is CASSEFKPGQGGTGELFF. Drawing the rest from reference TRBV25-1 and TRBJ2-2, the complete variable domain is EADIYQTPRYLVIGTGKKITLECSQTMGHDKMYWYQQDPGMELHLIHYSYGVNSTEKGDLSSESTVSRIRTEHFPLTLESARPSHTSQYLCASSEFKPGQGGTGELFFGEGSRLTVL.

This clonotype was counted only a few times. V is TRBV7-6 and J is TRBJ1-6; TRBD1 matches at 9 bases. After removal of 3 bases from V and 8 bases from J, the junction contained 11 bases not matched to a gene. Germline lookup yields CDR1 SGHVS and CDR2 FNYEAQ. The CDR3 sequence is 17 residues long. The CDR3 DNA follows: TGTGCCAGCAGCTTGGGCAGTCGGGGACAGGGTTATTCACCCCTCCACTTT. Its translation: CASSLGSRGQGYSPLHF.

This clonotype has more than one count but fewer than ten. CDR3 coding DNA: TGTGCCAGCAGCTTAAAGTTTGTAAACACCGGGGAGCTGTTTTTT. This gives the protein CASSLKFVNTGELFF. This chain links TRBV7-3 with TRBJ2-2; D not resolved. Germline V gene data show CDR1 as SGHTA and CDR2 as FQGTGA. Trimming took 1 base from V and 2 from J, leaving 8 bases between them. The CDR3 extends over 15 amino acids.

This clonotype was found a few times. The V call is TRBV7-8, the J call TRBJ2-5; maybe TRBD2 (5 bases). Germline CDR1 and CDR2: SGHVS and FQNEAQ. Trimming removed 5 bases from V and 4 bases from J, with 14 bases in between. This CDR3 region has 14 residues. CDR3 sequence reads: CASSQLVKSETQYF. The CDR3 region has the DNA TGTGCCAGCAGCCAACTAGTTAAGTCAGAGACCCAGTACTTC.

The genes are TRBV28 and TRBJ1-5, with D perhaps matching TRBD1 (5 bases). Per germline, CDR1 MDHEN and CDR2 SYDVKM. The CDR3 length is 14 residues. Trimming took off 2 bases at V and 5 bases at J, with 10 bases between the two ends. CDR3 sequence: CASSLIQGYQPQHF. The CDR3 DNA is TGTGCCAGCAGTTTAATCCAGGGATATCAGCCCCAGCATTTT.

This sequence joins TRBV7-9 and TRBJ1-2; TRBD1 is a possible D gene (6 bases). From germline, CDR1 is SEHNR and CDR2 FQNEAQ (reference sequence). Trimming took 4 bases from V and 4 from J, leaving 10 bases between them. The CDR3 is made up of 13 amino acids. CDR3 bases: TGTGCCAGCAGCTGGGACACTCTCTATGGCTACACCTTC. Translated, it gives CASSWDTLYGYTF.

The rearrangement joins TRBV7-2 to TRBJ1-4; D uncertain. With 2 bases removed from V and 0 bases from J, the gap between germline ends came to 13 bases. Germline lookup yields CDR1 SGHTA and CDR2 FQGNSA. The length of the CDR3 is 17 residues. The CDR3 DNA reads as TGTGCCAGCAGCTTAAATGGTGCCAGTGCAACTAATGAAAAACTGTTTTTT. It encodes CASSLNGASATNEKLFF. The full variable domain, its missing parts supplied by reference TRBV7-2 and TRBJ1-4, is GAGVSQSPSNKVTEKGKDVELRCDPISGHTALYWYRQSLGQGLEFLIYFQGNSAPDKSGLPSDRFSAERTGGSVSTLTIQRTQQEDSAVYLCASSLNGASATNEKLFFGSGTQLSVL.

This clonotype was seen more than once but under ten times. This sequence joins TRBV12-3 or TRBV12-4 and TRBJ2-3; D tentatively fits TRBD1 or TRBD2 (6 bases each). Deletions cut 5 bases from V and 4 bases from J, with 16 bases between. CDR3 size: 15 residues. This chain's CDR3 is CASSPRLGGPDTQYF. DNA of the CDR3: TGTGCCAGCAGTCCCCGCCTTGGGGGGCCAGATACGCAGTATTTT.

This clonotype was observed a handful of times. V and J are TRBV7-9 and TRBJ1-2; 8 bases agree with TRBD1. Trimming took 5 bases from V and 7 from J; bases not matched to a gene: 3. The CDR3 has 12 residues. CDR1 and CDR2 (germline): SEHNR, FQNEAQ (reference sequence). In nucleotides, the CDR3 is TGTGCCAGCAGCCCTGGACAGGGTGGCTACACCTTC. Translation gives CASSPGQGGYTF.

This clonotype was detected once. This sequence joins TRBV7-2 and TRBJ1-6; TRBD1 might be the D (5 bases). Germline loops: CDR1 SGHTA, CDR2 FQGNSA. V was shortened by 1 base and J by 0 bases, with 10 bases between the two germline ends. The CDR3 is made up of 17 amino acids. CDR3 sequence reads: CASSLGRGYSYNSPLHF. The CDR3 bases are TGTGCCAGCAGCTTAGGCCGGGGGTACTCCTATAATTCACCCCTCCACTTT. Complete variable domain (other parts from reference TRBV7-2 and TRBJ1-6): GAGVSQSPSNKVTEKGKDVELRCDPISGHTALYWYRQSLGQGLEFLIYFQGNSAPDKSGLPSDRFSAERTGGSVSTLTIQRTQQEDSAVYLCASSLGRGYSYNSPLHFGNGTRLTVT.

This clonotype appeared many times. The chain has TRBV5-6 and TRBJ1-6; a weak D match, TRBD1 (6 bases). CDR1 and CDR2 (germline): SGHDT, YYEEEE. This CDR3 is built from 13 residues. Trimming removed 4 bases at V and 7 bases at J, with 9 bases between. The CDR3 DNA reads as TGTGCCAGCAGCCGCACAGGGAATTCACCCCTCCACTTT. It is translated as CASSRTGNSPLHF.

This clonotype was recorded at least ten times. The chain couples TRBV7-9 to TRBJ2-1; 7 bases map to TRBD2. The CDR3 runs to 13 residues. With V trimmed by 5 bases and J by 7 bases, 5 bases remained unmatched. Germline CDR1 is SEHNR and CDR2 is FQNEAQ (reference sequence). CDR3 region: CASSPRLANEQFF. The CDR3, as DNA: TGTGCCAGCAGCCCGCGACTAGCTAATGAGCAGTTCTTC.

This clonotype was seen just once. CDR3 in amino acids: CASSPSTGGEDEQYF. As DNA, the CDR3 is TGCGCCAGCAGCCCCTCGACAGGTGGGGAGGACGAGCAGTACTTC. The chain carries TRBV5-1 and TRBJ2-7, with D possibly being TRBD1 or TRBD2 (6 bases each). The ends were cut back, 4 bases at V and 5 bases at J, with 19 bases in the middle. Per germline, CDR1 SGHRS and CDR2 YFSETQ. This CDR3 region has 15 residues.

This clonotype came up a few times. V is TRBV20-1 and J is TRBJ1-5; D ambiguous. CDR1 and CDR2 from the germline V gene are DFQATT and SNEGSKA (reference sequence). V was pared by 4 bases and J by 0 bases, with 16 bases between. CDR3 length equals 16 residues. CDR3 sequence reads: CSATPVRVFSNQPQHF. CDR3 bases: TGCAGTGCTACCCCTGTTAGAGTTTTTAGCAATCAGCCCCAGCATTTT.

In its sample, this clonotype was seen a few times. Germline and junction disagree at one end, which may indicate a read error. The chain couples TRBV7-8 to TRBJ2-7, with D perhaps TRBD2 (6 bases). This CDR3 is 14 amino acids long. The germline gives CDR1 SGHVS, CDR2 FQNEAQ. Here the CDR3 DNA reads TGTGCCAGCAGCCCCGCGGGACTTGCCTACGATCAGTACTTC. Residues: CASSPAGLAYDQYF.

The V gene is TRBV7-9, the J gene TRBJ2-7; 9 bases are a match to TRBD2. The V and J ends lost 1 base and 6 bases, in that order; junction bases with no gene match: 7. The CDR3 loop spans 15 amino acids. Germline assignment: CDR1 SEHNR and CDR2 FQNEAQ (reference sequence). The CDR3 DNA reads TGTGCCAGCAGCTTAGTGGCGGGAGGGGCGGGCGAGCAGTACTTC. Translating it yields CASSLVAGGAGEQYF.

The CDR3 DNA sequence: TGTGCCAGCAGCGGGACTAGTAAGGTCCCCGGGGAGCTGTTTTTT. Translating gives CASSGTSKVPGELFF. V and J are TRBV7-9 and TRBJ2-2; 8 bases map to TRBD2. CDR1 and CDR2 (germline): SEHNR, FQNEAQ (reference sequence). V was pared by 5 bases and J by 6 bases, with 8 bases of the junction left unmatched. This CDR3 comprises 15 residues.

The chain recombines TRBV10-2 with TRBJ2-2; TRBD2 is a possible D gene (7 bases). The germline CDR1 and CDR2 sequences are WSHSY and SAAADI. Trimming removed 5 bases from V and 7 bases from J, with 17 bases in between. The CDR3 covers 15 residues. Here the CDR3 reads CASSHGGLGGGELFF. The CDR3 nucleotides are TGCGCCAGCAGTCACGGGGGGCTAGGAGGCGGGGAGCTGTTTTTT.

The rearrangement links TRBV20-1 to TRBJ2-3, with 12 bases aligning to TRBD2. Germline V gene lookup returns CDR1 DFQATT and CDR2 SNEGSKA (reference sequence). V trimming: 2 bases; J trimming: 2 bases; junction bases outside the gene matches: 5. This CDR3 region has 16 residues. The chain's CDR3 is CSARLASGGATDTQYF. The CDR3 nucleotides are TGCAGTGCTAGATTAGCTAGCGGGGGGGCCACAGATACGCAGTATTTT.

This clonotype turned up a few times. This chain connects TRBV20-1 to TRBJ2-7; TRBD2 aligns across 7 bases. Trimming cost V 7 bases and J 3 bases; bases outside gene matches: 15. The germline CDR1 and CDR2 sequences are DFQATT and SNEGSKA (reference sequence). CDR3 length: 15 amino acids. In DNA, the CDR3 is TGCAGTGTTATGAGTTTGGCGGGAGTGGGCTACGAGCAGTACTTC. It codes for CSVMSLAGVGYEQYF.

This clonotype appeared a few times. J is TRBJ2-4 and V is TRBV11-2; maybe TRBD2 (7 bases). The CDR3 loop spans 18 amino acids. V lost 0 bases and J 9 bases, leaving 24 bases between the germline ends. Germline V lookup: CDR1 SGHAT, CDR2 FQNNGV. DNA for the CDR3: TGTGCCAGCAGCTTAGATCAGGGGTCTTGGGACTACGAGGGCATTCAGTACTTC. Amino acids: CASSLDQGSWDYEGIQYF.

This chain joins TRBV5-1 and TRBJ2-3; TRBD1 agrees at 8 bases. With 3 bases clipped from V and 3 bases from J, the junction kept 15 bases outside the gene matches. Germline CDR1 reads SGHRS; CDR2 reads YFSETQ. The CDR3 loop spans 18 amino acids. CDR3 DNA sequence: TGCGCCAGCAGCTCTTTTCCCGGACAGGGAGGCGTGACAGATACGCAGTATTTT. It specifies CASSSFPGQGGVTDTQYF.

This chain joins TRBV25-1 and TRBJ2-5; 11 bases map to TRBD2. After removal of 3 bases from V and 5 bases from J, the junction contained 14 bases not matched to a gene. This CDR3 contains 18 residues. Germline V gene data show CDR1 as MGHDK and CDR2 as SYGVNS. This chain's CDR3 is CASSDRLAGGSPWETQYF. The CDR3 DNA reads as TGTGCCAGCAGTGATCGGCTAGCGGGAGGCTCACCATGGGAGACCCAGTACTTC.

In this sample, this clonotype turned up many times. The chain combines TRBV10-3 with TRBJ2-3, with TRBD1 identical over 10 bases. The V segment lost 6 bases and the J segment 2 bases; nucleotides outside the gene matches: 5. The CDR3 consists of 15 residues. Germline CDR1 reads ENHRY; CDR2 reads SYGVKD. The CDR3 sequence: CAISARQGATDTQYF. CDR3 coding DNA: TGTGCCATCAGCGCTCGACAGGGGGCCACAGATACGCAGTATTTT.

The chain uses TRBV20-1 and TRBJ2-3; D is undetermined. CDR3 size: 15 residues. Germline V gene data show CDR1 as DFQATT and CDR2 as SNEGSKA (reference sequence). V lost 6 bases and J lost 3, with 19 bases in between. The CDR3 DNA reads as TGCAGTGCCCACCGAACCGACTTGGGGACAGATACGCAGTATTTT. Translating gives CSAHRTDLGTDTQYF.